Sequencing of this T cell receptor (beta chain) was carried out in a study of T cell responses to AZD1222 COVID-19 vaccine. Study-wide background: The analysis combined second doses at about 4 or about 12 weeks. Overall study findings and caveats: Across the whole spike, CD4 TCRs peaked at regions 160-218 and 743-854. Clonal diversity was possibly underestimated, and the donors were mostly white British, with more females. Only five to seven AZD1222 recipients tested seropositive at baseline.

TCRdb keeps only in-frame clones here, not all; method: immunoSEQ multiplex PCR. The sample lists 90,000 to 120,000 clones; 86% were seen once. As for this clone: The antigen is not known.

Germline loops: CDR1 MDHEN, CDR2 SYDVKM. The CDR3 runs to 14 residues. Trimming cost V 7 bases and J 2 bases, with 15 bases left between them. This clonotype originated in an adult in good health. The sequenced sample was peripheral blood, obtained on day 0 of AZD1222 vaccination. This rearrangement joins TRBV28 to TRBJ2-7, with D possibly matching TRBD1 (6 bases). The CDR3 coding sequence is TGTGCCAGCACCCCCCGGGACAATCCCTACGAGCAGTACTTC. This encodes CASTPRDNPYEQYF.